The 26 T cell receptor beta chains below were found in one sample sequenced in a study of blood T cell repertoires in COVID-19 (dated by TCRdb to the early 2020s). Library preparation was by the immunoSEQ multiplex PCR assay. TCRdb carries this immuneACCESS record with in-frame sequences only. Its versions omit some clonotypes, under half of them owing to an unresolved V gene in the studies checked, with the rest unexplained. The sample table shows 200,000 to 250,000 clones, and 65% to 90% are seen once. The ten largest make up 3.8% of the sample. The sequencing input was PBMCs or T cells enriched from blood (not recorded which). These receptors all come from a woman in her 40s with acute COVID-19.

CDR3 DNA sequence: TGTGCCAGCAGTCTCCCGACAGGGTTTAGTTCACCCCTCCACTTT. Translated, it gives CASSLPTGFSSPLHF. The chain recombines TRBV28 with TRBJ1-6; 7 nucleotides agree with TRBD1. The CDR3 runs 15 residues. Trimming at V came to 5 bases and at J to 9 bases, leaving 10 bases not matched to a gene. Germline CDR1 is MDHEN and CDR2 is SYDVKM.

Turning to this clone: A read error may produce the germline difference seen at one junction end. This CDR3 is CASSQDISGDRVF. The CDR3 nucleotides read TGTGCCAGCAGCCAAGATATATCGGGGGACAGGGTTTTT. The rearrangement joins TRBV14 to TRBJ1-3; 9 nucleotides line up with TRBD1. CDR3 length equals 13 residues. CDR1 is SGHDN and CDR2 is FVKESK in the germline V gene.

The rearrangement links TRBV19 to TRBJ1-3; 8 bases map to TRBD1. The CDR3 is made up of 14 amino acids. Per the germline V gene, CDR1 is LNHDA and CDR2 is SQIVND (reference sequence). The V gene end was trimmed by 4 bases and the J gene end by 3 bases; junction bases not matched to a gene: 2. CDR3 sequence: CASSTDRVGNTIYF. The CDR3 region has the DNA TGTGCCAGTAGTACGGACAGGGTTGGAAACACCATATATTTT. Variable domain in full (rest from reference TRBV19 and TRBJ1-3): DGGITQSPKYLFRKEGQNVTLSCEQNLNHDAMYWYRQDPGQGLRLIYYSQIVNDFQKGDIAEGYSVSREKKESFPLTVTSAQKNPTAFYLCASSTDRVGNTIYFGEGSWLTVV.

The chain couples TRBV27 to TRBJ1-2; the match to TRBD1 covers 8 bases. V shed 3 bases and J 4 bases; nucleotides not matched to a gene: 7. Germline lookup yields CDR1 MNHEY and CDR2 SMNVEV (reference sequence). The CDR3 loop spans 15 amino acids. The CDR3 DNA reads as TGTGCCAGCAGTTTCGCGGGACAGGAGCTCTATGGCTACACCTTC. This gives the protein CASSFAGQELYGYTF.

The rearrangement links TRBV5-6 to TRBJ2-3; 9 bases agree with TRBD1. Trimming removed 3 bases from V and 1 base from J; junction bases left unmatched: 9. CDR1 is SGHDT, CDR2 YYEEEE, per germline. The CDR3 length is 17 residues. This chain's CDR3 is CASSYYYRGRGTDTQYF. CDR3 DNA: TGTGCCAGCAGCTATTACTACAGGGGGCGAGGCACAGATACGCAGTATTTT.

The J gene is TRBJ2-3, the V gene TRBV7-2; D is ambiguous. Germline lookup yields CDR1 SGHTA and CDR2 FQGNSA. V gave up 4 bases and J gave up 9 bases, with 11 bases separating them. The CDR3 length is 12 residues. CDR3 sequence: CASSYLQKTQYF. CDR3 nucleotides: TGTGCCAGCAGCTACCTCCAGAAGACGCAGTATTTT.

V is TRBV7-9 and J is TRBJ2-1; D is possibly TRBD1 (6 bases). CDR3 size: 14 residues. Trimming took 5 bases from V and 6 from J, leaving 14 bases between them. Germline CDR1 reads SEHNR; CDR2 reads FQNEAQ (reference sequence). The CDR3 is CASSAGTLSNEQFF. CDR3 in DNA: TGTGCCAGCAGCGCCGGGACACTCAGCAATGAGCAGTTCTTC.

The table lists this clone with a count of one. The CDR3 region has the DNA TGTGCCAGCAGCTTAGCTTCAACTAGCGGCTCCTACAATGAGCAGTTCTTC. Amino acids: CASSLASTSGSYNEQFF. The gene calls are TRBV7-2 and TRBJ2-1, with 8 bases that match TRBD2. Looked up from germline, CDR1 is SGHTA and CDR2 is FQGNSA. The CDR3 is 17 amino acids. The V and J ends lost 0 bases and 0 bases, in that order; junction bases with no gene match: 4.

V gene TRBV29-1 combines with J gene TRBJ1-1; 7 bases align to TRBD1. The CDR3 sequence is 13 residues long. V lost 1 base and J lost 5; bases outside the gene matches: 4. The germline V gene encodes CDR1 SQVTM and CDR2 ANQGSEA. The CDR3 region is CSVEGQGRTEAFF. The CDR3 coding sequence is TGCAGCGTTGAAGGACAGGGAAGAACTGAAGCTTTCTTT.

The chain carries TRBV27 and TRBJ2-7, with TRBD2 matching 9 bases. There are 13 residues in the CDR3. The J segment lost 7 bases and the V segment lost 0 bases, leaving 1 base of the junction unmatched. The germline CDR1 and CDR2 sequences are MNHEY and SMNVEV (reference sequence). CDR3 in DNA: TGTGCCAGCAGTTTATCCCTAGCGGGAGAGCAGTACTTC. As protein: CASSLSLAGEQYF.

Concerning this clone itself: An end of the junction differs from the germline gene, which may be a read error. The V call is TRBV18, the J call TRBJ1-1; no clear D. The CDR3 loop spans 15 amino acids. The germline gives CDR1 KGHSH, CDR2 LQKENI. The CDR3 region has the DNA TGTGCCAGCTCCCCACCGGCCCCCGGGGACACTGAAGCTTTCTTT. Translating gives CASSPPAPGDTEAFF.

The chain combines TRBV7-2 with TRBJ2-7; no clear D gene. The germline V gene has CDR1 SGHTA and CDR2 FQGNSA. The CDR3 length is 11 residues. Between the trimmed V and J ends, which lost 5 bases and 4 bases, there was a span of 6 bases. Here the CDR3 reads CASSGQYEQYF. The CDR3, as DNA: TGTGCCAGCAGCGGGCAGTACGAGCAGTACTTC. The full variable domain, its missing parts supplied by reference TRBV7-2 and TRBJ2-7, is GAGVSQSPSNKVTEKGKDVELRCDPISGHTALYWYRQSLGQGLEFLIYFQGNSAPDKSGLPSDRFSAERTGGSVSTLTIQRTQQEDSAVYLCASSGQYEQYFGPGTRLTVT.

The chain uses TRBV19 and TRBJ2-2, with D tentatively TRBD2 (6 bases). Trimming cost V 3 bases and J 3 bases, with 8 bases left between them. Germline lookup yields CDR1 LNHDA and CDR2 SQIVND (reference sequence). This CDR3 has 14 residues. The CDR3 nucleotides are TGTGCCAGTAGTATCGGCGGGGACACCGGGGAGCTGTTTTTT. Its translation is CASSIGGDTGELFF.

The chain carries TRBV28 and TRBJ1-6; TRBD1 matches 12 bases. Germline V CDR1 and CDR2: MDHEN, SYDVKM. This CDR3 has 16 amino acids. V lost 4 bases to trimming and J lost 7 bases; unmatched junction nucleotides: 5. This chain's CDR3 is CASSSWDRGHNSPLHF. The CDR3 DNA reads TGTGCCAGCAGTTCCTGGGACAGGGGGCACAATTCACCCCTCCACTTT.

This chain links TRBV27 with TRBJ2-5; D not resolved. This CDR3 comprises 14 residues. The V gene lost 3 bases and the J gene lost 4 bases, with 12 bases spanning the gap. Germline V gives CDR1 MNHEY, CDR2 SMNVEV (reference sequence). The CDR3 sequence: CASSFYFPGETQYF. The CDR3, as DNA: TGTGCCAGCAGTTTCTACTTCCCGGGAGAGACCCAGTACTTC.

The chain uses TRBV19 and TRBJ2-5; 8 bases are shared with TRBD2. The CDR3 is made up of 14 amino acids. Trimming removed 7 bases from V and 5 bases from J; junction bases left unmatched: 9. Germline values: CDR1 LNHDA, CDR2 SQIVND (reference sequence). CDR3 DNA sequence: TGTGCCAGTAAGGGGGGACTAGGAGGCGAGACCCAGTACTTC. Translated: CASKGGLGGETQYF.

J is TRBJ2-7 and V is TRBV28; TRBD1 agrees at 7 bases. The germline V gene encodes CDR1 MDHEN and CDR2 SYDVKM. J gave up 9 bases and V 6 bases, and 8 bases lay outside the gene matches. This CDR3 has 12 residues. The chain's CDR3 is CASSLDRLGQYF. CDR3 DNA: TGTGCCAGCAGCCTGGACAGGCTTGGGCAGTACTTC.

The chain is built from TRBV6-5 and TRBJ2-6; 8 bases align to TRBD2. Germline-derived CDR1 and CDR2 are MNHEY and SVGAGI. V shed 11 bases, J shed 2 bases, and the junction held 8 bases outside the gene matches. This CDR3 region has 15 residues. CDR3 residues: CAATGGVAGANVLTF. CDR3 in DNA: TGTGCCGCCACCGGGGGGGTCGCTGGGGCCAACGTCCTGACTTTC.

The CDR3 reads CASSFRGKNTEAFF. The CDR3 DNA follows: TGTGCCAGCAGTTTCAGGGGCAAGAACACTGAAGCTTTCTTT. The chain uses TRBV27 and TRBJ1-1, with D maybe TRBD1 (6 bases). Per the germline V gene, CDR1 is MNHEY and CDR2 is SMNVEV (reference sequence). V shed 3 bases and J shed 1 base, with 9 bases lying between them. The CDR3 length is 14 residues.

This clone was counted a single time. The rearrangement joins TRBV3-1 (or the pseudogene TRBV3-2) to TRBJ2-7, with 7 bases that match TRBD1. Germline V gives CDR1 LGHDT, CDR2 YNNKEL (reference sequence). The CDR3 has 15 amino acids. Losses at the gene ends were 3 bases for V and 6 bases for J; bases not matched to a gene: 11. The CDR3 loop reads CASSQTGLTTGEQYF. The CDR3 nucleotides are TGTGCCAGCAGCCAGACAGGGTTGACTACGGGCGAGCAGTACTTC.

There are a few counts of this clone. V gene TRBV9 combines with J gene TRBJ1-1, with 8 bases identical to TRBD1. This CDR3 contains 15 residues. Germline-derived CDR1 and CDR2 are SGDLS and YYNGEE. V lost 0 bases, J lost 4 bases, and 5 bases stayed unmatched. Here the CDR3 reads CASSVGTGHTTEAFF. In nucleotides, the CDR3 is TGTGCCAGCAGCGTAGGGACAGGGCATACCACTGAAGCTTTCTTT.

Written as DNA, the CDR3 is TGTGCCAGCAGCATAACAGGGGGCACTGAAGCTTTCTTT. Translated, it gives CASSITGGTEAFF. The rearrangement joins TRBV7-9 to TRBJ1-1; 8 bases line up with TRBD1. The V segment lost 5 bases and the J segment 4 bases; nucleotides outside the gene matches: 3. The CDR3 sequence is 13 residues long. The germline V gene has CDR1 SEHNR and CDR2 FQNEAQ (reference sequence).

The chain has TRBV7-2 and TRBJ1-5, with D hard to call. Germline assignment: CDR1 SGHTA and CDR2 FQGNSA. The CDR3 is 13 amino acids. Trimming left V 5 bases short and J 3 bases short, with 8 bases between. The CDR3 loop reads CASSLSFNQPQHF. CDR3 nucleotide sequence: TGTGCCAGCAGCCTCTCCTTCAATCAGCCCCAGCATTTT.

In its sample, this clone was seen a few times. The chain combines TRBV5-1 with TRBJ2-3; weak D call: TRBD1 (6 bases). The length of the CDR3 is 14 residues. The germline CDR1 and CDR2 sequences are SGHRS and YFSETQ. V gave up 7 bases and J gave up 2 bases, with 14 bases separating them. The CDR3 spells CASGDQGYTDTQYF. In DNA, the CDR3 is TGCGCCAGCGGGGACCAGGGGTACACAGATACGCAGTATTTT.

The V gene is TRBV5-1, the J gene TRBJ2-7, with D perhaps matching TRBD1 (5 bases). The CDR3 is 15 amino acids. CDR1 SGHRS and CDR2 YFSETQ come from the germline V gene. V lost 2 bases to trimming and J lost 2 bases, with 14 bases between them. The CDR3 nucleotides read TGCGCCAGCAGCTTAGGGGCCACCCCTCCCTACGAGCAGTACTTC. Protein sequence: CASSLGATPPYEQYF.

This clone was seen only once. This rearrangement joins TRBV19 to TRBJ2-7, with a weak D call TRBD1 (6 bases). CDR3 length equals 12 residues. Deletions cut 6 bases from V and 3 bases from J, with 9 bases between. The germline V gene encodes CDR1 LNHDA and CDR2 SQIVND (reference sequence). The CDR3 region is CASRGQHYEQYF. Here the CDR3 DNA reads TGTGCCAGTAGAGGACAGCACTACGAGCAGTACTTC.